This passage covers 13 T cell receptor beta chains from one sample sequenced in a study of blood T cells in healthy people across ages. For the second PCR, which ran for 7 to 11 cycles, a sample-barcoded 5' primer and a J-beta primer mix were used. TCRdb reanalysed the 5' RACE reads using MiXCR and keeps one entry per CDR3 protein. The data contain about 930,000 distinct CDR3 sequences, about 29% of them seen just once; the ten biggest clones take up roughly 10%. This sample also belongs to another study, concerning T cells of mothers and their children.

The sequenced sample was blood. The source is a woman aged 40 to 50 in good health.

This clonotype showed up just a few times. CDR3 amino acids: CASSFPAKGRGYEKLFF. The CDR3 coding sequence is TGTGCCAGCAGTTTCCCAGCGAAGGGGAGGGGATATGAAAAACTGTTTTTT. The chain has TRBV28 and TRBJ1-4, with D possibly matching TRBD1 (5 bases). The germline CDR1 and CDR2 sequences are MDHEN and SYDVKM. Trimming shortened V by 3 bases and J by 6 bases, and 20 bases separated the two germline ends. This CDR3 is 17 amino acids long. The whole variable domain, remainder taken from reference TRBV28 and TRBJ1-4, is DVKVTQSSRYLVKRTGEKVFLECVQDMDHENMFWYRQDPGLGLRLIYFSYDVKMKEKGDIPEGYSVSREKKERFSLILESASTNQTSMYLCASSFPAKGRGYEKLFFGSGTQLSVL.

This clonotype was detected a few times. The chain carries TRBV2 and TRBJ1-2, with 10 bases aligning to TRBD1. V gave up 8 bases and J gave up 9 bases; unmatched junction bases: 12. In germline, CDR1 is SNHLY, CDR2 FYNNEI. The CDR3 contains 14 residues. The CDR3 protein is CASLPGQGSQSYTF. The CDR3 DNA sequence: TGTGCCAGCCTCCCGGGACAGGGGTCACAAAGCTACACCTTC.

The chain employs TRBV14 and TRBJ2-2; D is unresolved. The CDR3 is made up of 14 amino acids. Trimming removed 1 base at V and 6 bases at J, with 9 bases between. Germline V lookup: CDR1 SGHDN, CDR2 FVKESK. The CDR3 DNA sequence: TGTGCCAGCAGCCAAGTATTCATGGCCGGGGAGCTGTTTTTT. Amino acids: CASSQVFMAGELFF.

This clonotype was counted ten times or more. This chain joins TRBV29-1 and TRBJ2-7, with TRBD1 matching over 8 bases. The germline gives CDR1 SQVTM, CDR2 ANQGSEA. The V segment lost 7 bases and the J segment 3 bases; nucleotides outside the gene matches: 8. This CDR3 is 13 amino acids long. In DNA form, the CDR3 reads TGCAGCGCAGAACAAACAGGGGGCTACGAGCAGTACTTC. Translated, it gives CSAEQTGGYEQYF.

Many counts were recorded for this clonotype. The chain is built from TRBV7-2 and TRBJ2-7; 9 bases fit TRBD2. Germline trimming cut 4 bases from V and 11 bases from J; bases unmatched to any gene: 15. Germline V gives CDR1 SGHTA, CDR2 FQGNSA. The CDR3 consists of 15 residues. CDR3 amino acids: CASSSLAGISMTEYF. CDR3 DNA: TGTGCCAGCAGCTCTCTAGCGGGGATCTCCATGACCGAGTACTTC.

Ten or more counts support this clonotype. This sequence joins TRBV20-1 and TRBJ2-1, with TRBD2 matching over 8 bases. Germline V gene lookup returns CDR1 DFQATT and CDR2 SNEGSKA (reference sequence). The CDR3 spans 14 residues. The V and J ends lost 3 bases and 13 bases, in that order; junction bases with no gene match: 14. CDR3 sequence: CSARVGQSGGPQFF. The CDR3 DNA follows: TGCAGTGCTAGGGTCGGGCAGAGCGGGGGCCCCCAGTTCTTC.

The chain combines TRBV19 with TRBJ2-1; unclear D gene. The CDR3 has 13 residues. Germline V lookup: CDR1 LNHDA, CDR2 SQIVND (reference sequence). V was shortened by 6 bases and J by 9 bases, with 15 bases between the two germline ends. The CDR3 DNA reads TGTGCCAGTAGACTGCGACCATTGGGTGAGCAGTTCTTC. Amino acid sequence: CASRLRPLGEQFF. The full variable domain, with the rest looked up from reference TRBV19 and TRBJ2-1, is DGGITQSPKYLFRKEGQNVTLSCEQNLNHDAMYWYRQDPGQGLRLIYYSQIVNDFQKGDIAEGYSVSREKKESFPLTVTSAQKNPTAFYLCASRLRPLGEQFFGPGTRLTVL.

The chain recombines TRBV5-6 with TRBJ2-7; D unresolved. The CDR3 loop spans 15 amino acids. Germline V gene data show CDR1 as SGHDT and CDR2 as YYEEEE. V lost 6 bases to trimming and J lost 0 bases, with 16 bases between them. This chain's CDR3 is CASNSGPSFSYEQYF. CDR3 nucleotides: TGTGCCAGCAACTCCGGACCGAGTTTCTCCTACGAGCAGTACTTC.

Points on this clonotype: An end of the junction differs from the germline gene, which may be a read error. The chain recombines TRBV12-3 or TRBV12-4 with TRBJ2-3; TRBD1 might be the D (5 bases). This CDR3 has 15 amino acids. CDR3 loop: CASSLGRMSTDAQYF. Written as DNA, the CDR3 is TGTGCCAGCAGTTTGGGGCGGATGAGCACAGATGCGCAGTATTTT.

The table lists this clonotype with many counts. V and J are TRBV20-1 and TRBJ2-1, with a tentative D call TRBD2 (6 bases). The V and J ends lost 3 bases and 2 bases respectively, with 11 bases between them. The CDR3 consists of 14 residues. The germline gives CDR1 DFQATT, CDR2 SNEGSKA (reference sequence). The CDR3 spells CSARRGPPYNEQFF. CDR3 in DNA: TGCAGTGCTAGGCGGGGTCCCCCCTACAATGAGCAGTTCTTC.

Points on this clonotype: A much larger clone lies a single base off, so this may be a read error. The V and J genes are TRBV3-1 and TRBJ1-1; 8 bases align to TRBD1. The CDR3 is 17 amino acids. Germline V CDR1 and CDR2: LGHDT, YNNKEL (reference sequence). The J segment lost 3 bases and the V segment lost 1 base, leaving 10 bases of the junction unmatched. CDR3 nucleotides: TGTGCCAGCAGCCAAGTGGGACAGGACTTCATGGACACTGAAGCTTTCTTT. It codes for CASSQVGQDFMDTEAFF.

This clonotype occurred a few times. The CDR3 sequence is CASSQDPQNTGELFF. DNA of the CDR3: TGCGCCAGCAGCCAAGATCCACAGAACACCGGGGAGCTGTTTTTT. The chain couples TRBV4-3 to TRBJ2-2; no clear D. Germline values: CDR1 LGHNA, CDR2 YSLEER. This CDR3 contains 15 residues. The ends were cut back, 0 bases at V and 1 base at J, with 6 bases in the middle.

This clonotype was seen repeatedly, ten times or more. The rearrangement links TRBV27 to TRBJ2-4; TRBD1 or TRBD2 may be the D gene (6 bases each). Germline CDR1 and CDR2: MNHEY and SMNVEV (reference sequence). The CDR3 extends over 17 amino acids. Trimming took off 0 bases at V and 0 bases at J, with 12 bases between the two ends. The CDR3 region is CASSLSLGGLAKNIQYF. In nucleotides, the CDR3 is TGTGCCAGCAGTTTATCCTTGGGGGGCCTAGCCAAAAACATTCAGTACTTC.